A single TCR beta chain is shown here with its context. The antigen remains unidentified. It was with 60 Vbeta and 13 Jbeta primers that the PCR ran. TCRdb's table, derived via immunoSEQ multiplex PCR, lists solely in-frame clones and lacks some. The table records under 150,000 clones, 79% of them present only once. This entry belongs to a study of cytomegalovirus exposure and HLA in healthy donors. Overall study findings and caveats: In a later analysis, across HLA loci, associated TCR counts were highest for DRB1, lowest for HLA-C. The authors later found most CMV-associated TCR beta chains appeared HLA-restricted.

The material sequenced was PBMCs. The TCR comes from a woman aged 35 to 49 in good health and CMV-seropositive.

The CDR3 protein is CAISESSGGAGYTEAFF. CDR3 in DNA: TGTGCCATCAGTGAGTCGTCGGGGGGGGCCGGGTACACTGAAGCTTTCTTT. V and J are TRBV10-3 and TRBJ1-1; weak D call: TRBD1 (6 bases). The length of the CDR3 is 17 residues. The germline V gene encodes CDR1 ENHRY and CDR2 SYGVKD. The ends were cut back, 0 bases at V and 3 bases at J, with 17 bases in the middle.